This T cell receptor beta chain was retrieved from a study of blood T cell repertoires in COVID-19. Study at large: PBMCs, B-cell-depleted T cells, or T cells were the source of the cDNA or gDNA that made up the material.

The CDR3 runs to 16 residues. Trimming took 4 bases from V and 4 from J, leaving 18 bases between them. The V gene's germline CDR1 is SGDLS and CDR2 YYNGEE. Authors' data handling: Amplification of reference gene primers provided the estimated nucleated cell counts. Here immunoSEQ multiplex PCR was the method, and the copy in TCRdb shows in-frame clones only, minus some. Clone size and V and J calls were adopted from that table, with D and trimming inferred from the DNA. In the table there are about 330,000 clones, approximately 88% of which are singletons. The sequenced sample consisted of peripheral blood. The V call is TRBV9, the J call TRBJ2-1, with D maybe TRBD2 (6 bases). The TCR comes from a woman in her fifties or sixties with active or convalescent COVID-19. The DNA for the CDR3 is TGTGCCAGCAGCCCACAGTCGGGACTCGTGTACAATGAGCAGTTCTTC. Protein product: CASSPQSGLVYNEQFF.